What follows describes a single T cell receptor beta chain. V was clipped by 7 bases and J by 8 bases; unmatched bases: 10. The germline gives CDR1 MDHEN, CDR2 SYDVKM. The CDR3 totals 14 residues. This sample is drawn from a study of blood T cells in healthy people across ages. Looking at the study overall: Per two T cells, about one barcoded beta molecule was captured through template switching.

A second PCR, run for roughly 7 to 11 cycles, used a sample-barcoded 5' primer plus a J-beta primer mix. Unique molecular identifiers of 12 random nucleotides labeled each cDNA. TCRdb independently ran MiXCR on the 5' RACE reads; one entry per CDR3 protein. In the table there are approximately 800,000 distinct CDR3 sequences, just over 55% of which are singletons. Donors gave around 10 milliliters of peripheral blood apiece. This TCR was recovered from a man aged 40-55 years in good health. The V call is TRBV28, the J call TRBJ1-2, with 10 bases fitting TRBD1. The specimen was blood. CDR3 residues: CASMGHRDRGGYTF. As DNA, the CDR3 is TGTGCCAGCATGGGACACCGGGACAGGGGAGGCTACACCTTC.